Listed here are 15 T cell receptor beta chains from one sample, sequenced in a study of blood T cell repertoires in COVID-19. Some clones are missing from TCRdb's copy, which holds only in-frame ones; the method was immunoSEQ multiplex PCR. The sample shows a few hundred thousand clones, roughly nine tenths of them seen only once. Sequencing was done on a sample of PBMCs or T cells enriched from blood (not recorded which). The source of these receptors is a man aged 18 to 29 who had recovered from COVID-19.

V and J are TRBV19 and TRBJ1-2; D remains unclear. CDR1 is LNHDA, CDR2 SQIVND, per germline (reference sequence). This CDR3 comprises 13 residues. Trimming pared 5 bases from V and 8 bases from J, leaving 15 bases between. The CDR3 coding sequence is TGTGCCAGTAGTGGCAGCGGGCCAGGCGGCTACACCTTC. Protein sequence: CASSGSGPGGYTF.

The rearrangement links TRBV10-1 to TRBJ1-6; 7 bases agree with TRBD1. Germline V CDR1 and CDR2: WNHNN, SYGVQD (reference sequence). The CDR3 is 13 residues long. V lost 7 bases, J lost 7 bases, and 4 bases stayed unmatched. The CDR3 bases are TGCGCCAGCATGGAGGGGGCAAATTCACCCCTCCACTTT. Translated, it gives CASMEGANSPLHF.

CDR3 in amino acids: CASSLGFIGGTSYEQYF. The DNA of the CDR3 is TGTGCCAGCAGCTTAGGTTTTATTGGCGGGACTTCCTACGAGCAGTACTTC. The chain links TRBV7-9 to TRBJ2-7; D is possibly TRBD2 (6 bases). The V gene's germline CDR1 is SEHNR and CDR2 FQNEAQ (reference sequence). The V end lost 1 base, the J end lost 1 base, and 17 bases lay between the germline ends. The CDR3 covers 17 residues.

V usage is TRBV6-1 and J usage is TRBJ1-1; TRBD1 might be the D (6 bases). V lost 2 bases and J lost 1, with 11 bases in between. Germline V gene lookup returns CDR1 MNHNS and CDR2 SASEGT. This CDR3 region has 15 residues. The chain's CDR3 is CASSEMGAGNTEAFF. The CDR3 nucleotides read TGTGCCAGCAGTGAAATGGGGGCGGGGAACACTGAAGCTTTCTTT.

This chain joins TRBV5-1 and TRBJ2-1, with D perhaps matching TRBD2 (6 bases). The length of the CDR3 is 14 residues. Germline CDR1 is SGHRS and CDR2 is YFSETQ. Trimming took 0 bases from V and 6 from J, leaving 10 bases between them. In DNA, the CDR3 is TGCGCCAGCAGCTTGGTGGGGGGAAGCAATGAGCAGTTCTTC. It translates to CASSLVGGSNEQFF.

The V gene is TRBV2, the J gene TRBJ2-7, with TRBD2 identical over 7 bases. The V gene end was trimmed by 2 bases and the J gene end by 2 bases; junction bases not matched to a gene: 12. CDR1 is SNHLY and CDR2 is FYNNEI in the germline V gene. CDR3 length equals 17 residues. CDR3: CASSEIVLAEATYEQYF. In DNA, the CDR3 is TGTGCCAGCAGTGAAATTGTCCTAGCGGAAGCGACCTACGAGCAGTACTTC.

The J gene is TRBJ1-6, the V gene TRBV15; the match to TRBD1 covers 7 bases. Germline lookup yields CDR1 LNHNV and CDR2 YYDKDF (reference sequence). V was clipped by 10 bases and J by 7 bases; unmatched bases: 10. The CDR3 extends over 14 amino acids. The CDR3 sequence: CASSRDSLNSPLHF. CDR3 DNA: TGTGCCAGTTCCCGGGACAGCCTAAATTCACCCCTCCACTTT.

This chain connects TRBV5-1 to TRBJ1-6; possibly TRBD1 for D (5 bases). The V and J ends lost 0 bases and 7 bases respectively, with 14 bases between them. CDR1 is SGHRS and CDR2 is YFSETQ in the germline V gene. The CDR3 has 16 residues. The CDR3 protein is CASSLVAGIKNSPLHF. The CDR3 coding sequence is TGCGCCAGCAGCTTGGTGGCAGGGATCAAGAATTCACCCCTCCACTTT.

The chain combines TRBV7-2 with TRBJ1-2, with TRBD1 matching over 8 bases. The CDR3 totals 14 residues. Germline V gene data show CDR1 as SGHTA and CDR2 as FQGNSA. J gave up 3 bases and V 1 base, and 1 base lay outside the gene matches. CDR3 DNA sequence: TGTGCCAGCAGCTTAGGGGGACAGGACTATGGCTACACCTTC. Protein sequence: CASSLGGQDYGYTF.

The chain has TRBV7-9 and TRBJ2-5; D is uncertain. The CDR3 runs 13 residues. Trimming took off 1 base at V and 7 bases at J, with 10 bases between the two ends. Looked up from germline, CDR1 is SEHNR and CDR2 is FQNEAQ (reference sequence). The CDR3 DNA follows: TGTGCCAGCAGCTTAGAAGTCCTCGGGACCCAGTACTTC. Its protein is CASSLEVLGTQYF.

The J gene is TRBJ2-7, the V gene TRBV5-6; TRBD1 matches 7 bases. The CDR3 extends over 14 amino acids. The germline CDR1 and CDR2 sequences are SGHDT and YYEEEE. The V segment lost 3 bases and the J segment 1 base; nucleotides outside the gene matches: 4. The CDR3 reads CASSSGTASYEQYF. The CDR3 bases are TGTGCCAGCAGCTCCGGGACAGCATCCTACGAGCAGTACTTC. Based on the CDR3 plus reference TRBV5-6 and TRBJ2-7, the full variable domain is DAGVTQSPTHLIKTRGQQVTLRCSPKSGHDTVSWYQQALGQGPQFIFQYYEEEERQRGNFPDRFSGHQFPNYSSELNVNALLLGDSALYLCASSSGTASYEQYFGPGTRLTVT.

V is TRBV19 and J is TRBJ1-5; weak D call: TRBD1 (5 bases). The V and J ends lost 0 bases and 4 bases respectively, with 10 bases between them. Germline V gene lookup returns CDR1 LNHDA and CDR2 SQIVND (reference sequence). The CDR3 is 15 residues long. CDR3: CASSIDRAANQPQHF. Here the CDR3 DNA reads TGTGCCAGTAGTATAGACAGGGCGGCAAATCAGCCCCAGCATTTT.

The chain uses TRBV6-5 and TRBJ2-7; D is perhaps TRBD2 (6 bases). Deletions cut 10 bases from V and 1 base from J, with 17 bases between. CDR1 and CDR2 from the germline V gene are MNHEY and SVGAGI. The CDR3 runs 14 residues. Here the CDR3 DNA reads TGTGCCACACAGCAAGGAGGGAAGTCCTACGAGCAGTACTTC. It translates to CATQQGGKSYEQYF.

V usage is TRBV9 and J usage is TRBJ2-1; 11 nucleotides match TRBD2. This CDR3 has 14 amino acids. Trimming at V came to 4 bases and at J to 10 bases, leaving 7 bases not matched to a gene. Germline V gene sequence: CDR1 SGDLS, CDR2 YYNGEE. CDR3 bases: TGTGCCAGCAGCCTCGCTAGCGGGGGGCCCGAGCAGTTCTTC. Amino acids: CASSLASGGPEQFF.

CDR3 sequence reads: CASSSLQGLGGNTIYF. CDR3 coding DNA: TGTGCCAGCAGCTCACTACAGGGGCTTGGTGGGAACACCATATATTTT. The genes are TRBV7-9 and TRBJ1-3; TRBD1 aligns across 7 bases. After removal of 4 bases from V and 7 bases from J, the junction contained 13 bases not matched to a gene. This CDR3 region has 16 residues. Looked up from germline, CDR1 is SEHNR and CDR2 is FQNEAQ (reference sequence).